These 14 T cell receptor beta chains originate from one sample sequenced in a study of CD8 T cells in ankylosing spondylitis. Findings and limits, study-wide: Seemingly distinctive of ankylosing spondylitis blood was a TCR beta motif formed by eight highly homologous variants.

One entry per CDR3 protein results from TCRdb running MiXCR on the 5' RACE reads. The sample has some 400,000 distinct CDR3 sequences; 20% to 25% are singletons. Which antigens these TCRs recognize remains unknown. Material for sequencing was blood, either unsorted or a sorted T cell fraction (not recorded which). These receptors originate from a male donor with ankylosing spondylitis.

V and J are TRBV7-2 and TRBJ2-7; D remains ambiguous. Germline V gene lookup returns CDR1 SGHTA and CDR2 FQGNSA. Trimming removed 1 base from V and 2 bases from J, with 12 bases in between. The CDR3 totals 15 residues. CDR3 sequence (DNA): TGTGCCAGCAGCTTAGGAGTAGTAGTTACCTACGAGCAGTACTTC. Encoded protein: CASSLGVVVTYEQYF.

This clonotype came up a few times. CDR3 in DNA: TGTGCCAGCAGTGATACCGGAGACTTGGGTTACGAGCAGTACTTC. Translating it yields CASSDTGDLGYEQYF. This chain connects TRBV25-1 to TRBJ2-7, with unresolved D. V was trimmed by 3 bases and J by 4 bases, leaving 16 bases between them. This CDR3 contains 15 residues. CDR1 is MGHDK and CDR2 is SYGVNS in the germline V gene.

This clonotype was seen many times. This chain links TRBV7-9 with TRBJ2-1; the D gene is possibly TRBD2 (5 bases). CDR1 and CDR2 (germline): SEHNR, FQNEAQ (reference sequence). The CDR3 runs 12 residues. The ends were cut back, 7 bases at V and 7 bases at J, with 11 bases in the middle. CDR3: CASTPGRNEQFF. CDR3 sequence (DNA): TGTGCCAGCACCCCTGGGAGAAATGAGCAGTTCTTC.

This clonotype was found a few times. This chain links TRBV6-2 or TRBV6-3 with TRBJ1-5; maybe TRBD1 (5 bases). CDR3 length equals 14 residues. The germline V gene has CDR1 MNHEY and CDR2 SVGEGT. V lost 2 bases, J lost 6 bases, and 11 bases lay in between. CDR3: CASSYVRVVQPQHF. CDR3 DNA: TGTGCCAGCAGTTACGTCAGGGTCGTTCAGCCCCAGCATTTT.

The chain combines TRBV5-1 with TRBJ2-7; TRBD2 agrees at 7 bases. The V and J ends lost 5 bases and 0 bases, in that order; junction bases with no gene match: 8. The CDR3 is 15 residues long. CDR1 SGHRS and CDR2 YFSETQ come from the germline V gene. DNA for the CDR3: TGCGCCAGCAGGATGGCGGGAGTGTCCTCCTACGAGCAGTACTTC. Translating it yields CASRMAGVSSYEQYF.

This clonotype has more than one count but fewer than ten. This chain joins TRBV20-1 and TRBJ2-3; 9 nucleotides line up with TRBD2. Germline CDR1 DFQATT, CDR2 SNEGSKA (reference sequence). Trimming at V came to 3 bases and at J to 1 base, leaving 8 bases not matched to a gene. This CDR3 is built from 16 residues. In DNA, the CDR3 is TGCAGTGCTAGTTCGACTAGCGGTTATGGCACAGATACGCAGTATTTT. Encoded protein: CSASSTSGYGTDTQYF.

The CDR3 DNA reads as TGTGCCAGCAGCACGCCCCCCTACGAGCAGTACTTC. This sequence encodes CASSTPPYEQYF. The chain is built from TRBV12-3 or TRBV12-4 and TRBJ2-7; no firm D call. The V gene lost 6 bases and the J gene lost 2 bases, with 8 bases spanning the gap. The CDR3 is made up of 12 amino acids.

This clonotype was seen more than once but under ten times. The chain employs TRBV12-3 or TRBV12-4 and TRBJ1-1; unclear D gene. Trimming removed 3 bases from V and 5 bases from J, with 7 bases in between. The CDR3 consists of 12 residues. Here the CDR3 DNA reads TGTGCCAGCAGTTTCTCCCGAACTGAAGCTTTCTTT. Its translation is CASSFSRTEAFF.

This clonotype was counted between two and nine times. The chain joins TRBV3-1 to TRBJ2-3, with 12 bases matching TRBD1. Germline CDR1 and CDR2: LGHDT and YNNKEL (reference sequence). V lost 4 bases and J lost 6; bases outside the gene matches: 5. This CDR3 contains 15 residues. In DNA form, the CDR3 reads TGTGCCAGCAGCCTCGGGACAGGGGGCGCGGATACGCAGTATTTT. It yields the protein CASSLGTGGADTQYF.

This clonotype was picked up a small number of times. The genes are TRBV7-8 and TRBJ2-7, with D tentatively TRBD2 (6 bases). Deletions cut 2 bases from V and 6 bases from J, with 11 bases between. The CDR3 is made up of 13 amino acids. Germline V gene sequence: CDR1 SGHVS, CDR2 FQNEAQ. The CDR3 sequence is CASSLSGSSEQYF. In DNA, the CDR3 is TGTGCCAGCAGCTTATCCGGGAGTAGCGAGCAGTACTTC.

The table lists this clonotype with a few counts. The rearrangement uses TRBV20-1 and TRBJ2-5; D uncertain. Germline lookup yields CDR1 DFQATT and CDR2 SNEGSKA (reference sequence). The CDR3 covers 13 residues. V shed 2 bases and J shed 2 bases, with 9 bases lying between them. CDR3 bases: TGCAGTGCTAGATTCGGAGTTCAAGAGACCCAGTACTTC. This gives the protein CSARFGVQETQYF.

This clonotype was observed a few times. The chain couples TRBV7-9 to TRBJ2-1; D is undetermined. The CDR3 loop spans 16 amino acids. The germline V gene encodes CDR1 SEHNR and CDR2 FQNEAQ (reference sequence). Trimming took 2 bases from V and 2 from J, leaving 13 bases between them. In nucleotides, the CDR3 is TGTGCCAGCAGCTTAAGGTCTTCCCAGCCCTACAATGAGCAGTTCTTC. It is translated as CASSLRSSQPYNEQFF.

CDR3 protein: CASSLEGTSGEGEQYF. CDR3 DNA sequence: TGTGCCAGCAGCTTAGAAGGAACTAGCGGGGAAGGCGAGCAGTACTTC. The chain combines TRBV7-2 with TRBJ2-7, with TRBD2 matching over 10 bases. Germline V gene data show CDR1 as SGHTA and CDR2 as FQGNSA. There are 16 residues in the CDR3. V shed 1 base, J shed 6 bases, and the junction held 9 bases outside the gene matches.

As regards this clonotype: At one end, the junction sequence differs from germline, possibly due to a read error. The chain couples TRBV5-1 to TRBJ2-7, with 13 bases matching TRBD2. The CDR3 is 16 amino acids. Germline-derived CDR1 and CDR2 are SGHRS and YFSETQ. The CDR3 DNA follows: TGCGCCAGCAGTTTGGGGACTAGCGGGACTCTCTACGAGCAGTACTTC. Its protein product is CASSLGTSGTLYEQYF.